The rows below give T cell receptor beta chains drawn from one sample of a study of shared clonotypes between healthy human individuals. The protocol was immunoSEQ multiplex PCR, while the TCRdb copy is restricted to in-frame clones and leaves out a portion. The sample gives roughly 1,600,000 clones, approximately 98.5% of which show up once; 0.36% is in the top ten. Sequencing used naive CD4+ T cells sorted from blood. The receptors here all came from a man between 25 and 39 years old in good health. Each CDR3 is given with its conserved first and last residue. Fields, in order: D gene, V gene, clone size, J gene, CDR3 protein, CDR3 DNA. A D gene is named only where the DNA matches it firmly. Size tells how often a clone was seen (once, few, many) or the class of an expanded clone, and some rows leave it out.

>TRBD2|TRBV28|-|TRBJ2-1
CASSYGGGQREQFF
TGTGCCAGCAGTTACGGGGGAGGGCAAAGAGAGCAGTTCTTC
>TRBD2|TRBV18|-|TRBJ2-1
CASSPPEREFMIF
TGTGCCAGCTCACCACCGGAGCGGGAGTTCATGATCTTC
>-|TRBV7-9|-|TRBJ2-1
CASREQGTDEQFF
TGTGCCAGCAGGGAACAGGGAACAGATGAGCAGTTCTTC
>-|TRBV5-1|-|TRBJ1-1
CASSLVDSLNTEAFF
TGCGCCAGCAGCTTGGTTGACAGCCTGAACACTGAAGCTTTCTTT
>TRBD2|TRBV6-5|-|TRBJ2-3
CASRLAGSSTDTQYF
TGTGCCAGCAGGTTAGCGGGTTCTAGCACAGATACGCAGTATTTT
>-|TRBV18|-|TRBJ1-5
CASSLDRRNQPQHF
TGTGCCAGCTCTCTCGACAGGAGAAATCAGCCCCAGCATTTT
>-|TRBV10-3|-|TRBJ1-2
CAISGPNYGYTF
TGTGCCATCAGTGGACCCAACTATGGCTACACCTTC
>-|TRBV14|-|TRBJ1-2
CASSQALEYYGYTF
TGTGCCAGCAGCCAAGCCTTAGAGTACTATGGCTACACCTTC
>TRBD2|TRBV19|-|TRBJ2-7
CASSKGGLAGSLLSYEQYF
TGTGCCAGTAGTAAGGGGGGACTAGCGGGATCCTTACTCTCCTACGAGCAGTACTTC
>-|TRBV5-6|-|TRBJ2-1
CASSLEPLDYNEQFF
TGTGCCAGCAGCTTGGAACCGCTTGACTACAATGAGCAGTTCTTC
>-|TRBV5-4|-|TRBJ2-1
CASRLATGSSYNEQFF
TGTGCCAGCAGGCTGGCCACAGGGAGCTCCTACAATGAGCAGTTCTTC
>-|TRBV28|once|TRBJ2-5
CASSSGVTTEETQYF
TGTGCCAGCAGTTCAGGGGTTACTACGGAAGAGACCCAGTACTTC
>-|TRBV10-1|-|TRBJ2-2
CASSDRAPGPGELFF
TGCGCCAGCAGTGATCGGGCCCCAGGACCCGGGGAGCTGTTTTTT
>-|TRBV28|-|TRBJ2-7
CASSRNVGGRGPYEQYF
TGTGCCAGCAGTCGGAACGTGGGGGGACGGGGTCCCTACGAGCAGTACTTC
>TRBD2|TRBV18|once|TRBJ2-7
CASSPQRELFYEQYF
TGTGCCAGCTCACCGCAGCGGGAACTTTTCTACGAGCAGTACTTC
>TRBD1|TRBV7-2|-|TRBJ1-3
CASSFVRTGGNTIYF
TGTGCCAGCAGCTTTGTAAGGACAGGCGGAAACACCATATATTTT
>-|TRBV30|-|TRBJ2-3
CAWDPPGDTQYF
TGTGCCTGGGACCCCCCGGGGGATACGCAGTATTTT
>TRBD1|TRBV7-6|-|TRBJ2-2
CASSRLGTGGLSGELFF
TGTGCCAGCAGCAGACTTGGGACAGGAGGGTTGAGCGGGGAGCTGTTTTTT
>TRBD1|TRBV9|-|TRBJ2-1
CATFPGQGRHEQFF
TGTGCCACCTTCCCGGGACAGGGAAGGCATGAGCAGTTCTTC
>TRBD2|TRBV5-8|-|TRBJ2-5
CASSKGTSGQETQYF
TGTGCCAGCAGCAAAGGGACTAGCGGTCAAGAGACCCAGTACTTC
>-|TRBV5-4|-|TRBJ2-2
CASRGELGGTGELFF
TGTGCCAGCAGGGGGGAGTTAGGCGGAACCGGGGAGCTGTTTTTT
>-|TRBV7-3|-|TRBJ2-5
CASSPGRDEETQYF
TGTGCCAGCAGCCCTGGACGTGACGAAGAGACCCAGTACTTC
>-|TRBV19|-|TRBJ1-5
CASSIELYSNQPQHF
TGTGCCAGTAGTATTGAGCTTTATAGCAATCAGCCCCAGCATTTT
>-|TRBV27|-|TRBJ2-3
CASSFSQFTDTQYF
TGTGCCAGCAGTTTCTCCCAATTCACAGATACGCAGTATTTT
>-|TRBV5-1|-|TRBJ1-4
CASSLAAINEKLFF
TGCGCCAGCAGCTTGGCAGCGATAAATGAAAAACTGTTTTTT
>-|TRBV29-1|-|TRBJ1-2
CSVGPRQAYGYTF
TGCAGCGTTGGTCCCCGACAGGCCTATGGCTACACCTTC
>TRBD2|TRBV5-1|-|TRBJ2-1
CASSSQREGYNEQFF
TGCGCCAGCAGCTCCCAGCGGGAGGGTTACAATGAGCAGTTCTTC
>TRBD1|TRBV6-1|once|TRBJ1-1
CASSGQGASEAFF
TGTGCCAGCAGTGGACAGGGGGCCTCTGAAGCTTTCTTT
>-|TRBV18|-|TRBJ2-7
CASSPNPGSSYEQYF
TGTGCCAGCTCACCTAATCCGGGATCCTCCTACGAGCAGTACTTC
>-|TRBV15|-|TRBJ1-4
CAARTSEKLFF
TGTGCCGCCCGGACGAGTGAAAAACTGTTTTTT
>-|TRBV7-9|-|TRBJ1-1
CASSNGADFGPEAFF
TGTGCCAGCAGCAACGGGGCTGATTTTGGTCCAGAAGCTTTCTTT
>-|TRBV29-1|-|TRBJ2-3
CSSWSRTDTQYF
TGCAGCTCCTGGTCCCGCACAGATACGCAGTATTTT
>-|TRBV18|-|TRBJ2-7
CASSLKGSYEQYF
TGTGCCAGCTCCCTAAAGGGCTCCTACGAGCAGTACTTC
>-|TRBV5-1|once|TRBJ2-5
CASSLGQFQETQYF
TGCGCCAGCAGCTTGGGTCAGTTCCAAGAGACCCAGTACTTC
>TRBD1|TRBV18|-|TRBJ1-1
CASSPDRDRNTEAFF
TGTGCCAGCTCACCAGACAGGGATAGGAACACTGAAGCTTTCTTT
>-|TRBV5-1|-|TRBJ2-2
CASSLGLGRAEAGELFF
TGCGCCAGCAGCTTGGGGCTGGGGCGCGCCGAGGCCGGGGAGCTGTTTTTT
>TRBD2|TRBV7-9|-|TRBJ2-7
CASSGPTLGTSEQYF
TGTGCCAGCAGCGGACCCACCCTTGGGACTAGTGAGCAGTACTTC
>TRBD1|TRBV9|once|TRBJ2-5
CASSVDRAQTQYF
TGTGCCAGCAGCGTGGACAGGGCCCAGACCCAGTACTTC
>TRBD1|TRBV28|-|TRBJ2-7
CASREPGTGSYEQYF
TGTGCCAGCAGAGAACCGGGGACAGGGTCCTACGAGCAGTACTTC
>-|TRBV27|-|TRBJ1-2
CASSLGRGGLRYGYTF
TGTGCCAGCAGTTTGGGTAGGGGGGGGCTCCGGTATGGCTACACCTTC